This T cell receptor (beta chain) was profiled in a study of blood T cells in healthy people across ages. The CDR3 length is 13 residues. Germline values: CDR1 SGHTA, CDR2 FQGNSA. With 1 base removed from V and 4 bases from J, the gap between germline ends came to 6 bases. For the second PCR, which ran for roughly 6 to 11 cycles, a sample-barcoded 5' primer and a J-beta primer mix were used. TCRdb ran MiXCR on the 5' RACE reads and lists one entry per CDR3 protein. The sample has about 380,000 distinct CDR3 sequences, about half seen once; the top ten hold 50% to 65%. The chain recombines TRBV7-2 with TRBJ2-3; D is uncertain. The source is a man aged 55 to 70 in good health. The sample was blood. Written as DNA, the CDR3 is TGTGCCAGCAGCTTAGAGTTTGCAGATACGCAGTATTTT. This gives the protein CASSLEFADTQYF.